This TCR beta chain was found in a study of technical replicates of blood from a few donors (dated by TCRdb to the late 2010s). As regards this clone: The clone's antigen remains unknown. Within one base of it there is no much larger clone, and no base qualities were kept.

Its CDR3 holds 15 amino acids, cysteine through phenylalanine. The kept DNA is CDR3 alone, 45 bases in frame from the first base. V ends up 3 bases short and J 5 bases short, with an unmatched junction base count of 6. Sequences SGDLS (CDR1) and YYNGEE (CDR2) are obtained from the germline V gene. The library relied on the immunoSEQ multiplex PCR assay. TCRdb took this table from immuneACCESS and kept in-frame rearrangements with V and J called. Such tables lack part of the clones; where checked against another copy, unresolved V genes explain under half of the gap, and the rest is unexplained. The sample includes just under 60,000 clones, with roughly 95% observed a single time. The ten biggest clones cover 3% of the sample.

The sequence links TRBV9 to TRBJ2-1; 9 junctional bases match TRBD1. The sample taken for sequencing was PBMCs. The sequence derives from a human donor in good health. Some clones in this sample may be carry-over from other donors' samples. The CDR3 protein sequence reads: CASSGRDRVHNEQFF. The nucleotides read TGTGCCAGCAGCGGCCGGGACAGGGTCCACAATGAGCAGTTCTTC.